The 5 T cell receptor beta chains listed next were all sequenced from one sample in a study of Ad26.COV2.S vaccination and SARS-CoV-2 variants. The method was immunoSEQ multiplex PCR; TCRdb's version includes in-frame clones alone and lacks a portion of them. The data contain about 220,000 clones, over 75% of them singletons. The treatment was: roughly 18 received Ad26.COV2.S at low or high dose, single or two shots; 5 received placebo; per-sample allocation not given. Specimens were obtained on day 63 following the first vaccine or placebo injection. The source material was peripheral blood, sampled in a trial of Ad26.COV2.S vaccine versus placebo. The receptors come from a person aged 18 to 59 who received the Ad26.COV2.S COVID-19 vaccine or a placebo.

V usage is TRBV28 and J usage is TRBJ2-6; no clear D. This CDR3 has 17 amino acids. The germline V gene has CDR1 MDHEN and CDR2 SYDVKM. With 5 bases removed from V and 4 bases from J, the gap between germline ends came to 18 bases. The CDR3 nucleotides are TGTGCCAGCAGTCCACCGGGCCGCTCTCTGGGGGCCAACGTCCTGACTTTC. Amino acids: CASSPPGRSLGANVLTF.

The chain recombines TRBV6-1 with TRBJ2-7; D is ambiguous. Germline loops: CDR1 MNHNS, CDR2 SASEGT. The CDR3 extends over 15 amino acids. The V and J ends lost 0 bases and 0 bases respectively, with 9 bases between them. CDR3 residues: CASSEAQGRSYEQYF. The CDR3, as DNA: TGTGCCAGCAGTGAAGCTCAAGGCCGCTCCTACGAGCAGTACTTC.

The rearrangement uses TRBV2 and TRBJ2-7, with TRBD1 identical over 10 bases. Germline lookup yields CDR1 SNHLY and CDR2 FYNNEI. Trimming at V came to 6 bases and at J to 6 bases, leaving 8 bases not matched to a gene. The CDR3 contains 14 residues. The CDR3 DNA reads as TGTGCCAGCAGCCGGGACAGGGGTCTTGGCGAGCAGTACTTC. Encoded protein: CASSRDRGLGEQYF. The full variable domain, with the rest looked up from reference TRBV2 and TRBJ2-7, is EPEVTQTPSHQVTQMGQEVILRCVPISNHLYFYWYRQILGQKVEFLVSFYNNEISEKSEIFDDQFSVERPDGSNFTLKIRSTKLEDSAMYFCASSRDRGLGEQYFGPGTRLTVT.

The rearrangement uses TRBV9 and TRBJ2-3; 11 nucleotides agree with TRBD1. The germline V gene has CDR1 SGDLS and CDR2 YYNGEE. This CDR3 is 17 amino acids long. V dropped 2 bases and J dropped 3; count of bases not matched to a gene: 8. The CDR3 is CASSVSGTGGGTDTQYF. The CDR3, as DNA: TGTGCCAGCAGCGTGTCCGGGACAGGGGGAGGTACAGATACGCAGTATTTT.

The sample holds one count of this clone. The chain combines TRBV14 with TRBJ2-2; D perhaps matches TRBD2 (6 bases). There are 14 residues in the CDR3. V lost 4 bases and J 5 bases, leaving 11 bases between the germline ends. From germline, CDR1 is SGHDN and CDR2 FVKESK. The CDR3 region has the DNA TGTGCCAGCAGCCCCTGGGGGGTAACCGGGGAGCTGTTTTTT. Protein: CASSPWGVTGELFF.